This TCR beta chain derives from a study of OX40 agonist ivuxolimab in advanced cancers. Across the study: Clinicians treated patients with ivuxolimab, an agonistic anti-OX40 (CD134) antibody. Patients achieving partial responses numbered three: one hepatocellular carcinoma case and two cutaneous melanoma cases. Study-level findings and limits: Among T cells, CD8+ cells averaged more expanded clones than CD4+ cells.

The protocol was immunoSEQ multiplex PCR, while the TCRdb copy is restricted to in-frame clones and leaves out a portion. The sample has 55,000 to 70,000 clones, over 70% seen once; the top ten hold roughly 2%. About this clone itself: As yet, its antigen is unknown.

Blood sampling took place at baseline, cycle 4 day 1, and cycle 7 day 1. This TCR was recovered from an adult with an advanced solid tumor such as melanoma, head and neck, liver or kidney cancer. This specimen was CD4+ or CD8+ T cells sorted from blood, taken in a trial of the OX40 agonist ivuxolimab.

The DNA of the CDR3 is TGTGCCAGCAGCTCCCTCGGCCTGAATTCACCCCTCCACTTT. Protein sequence: CASSSLGLNSPLHF. The chain recombines TRBV7-3 with TRBJ1-6; D not resolved. V was trimmed by 4 bases and J by 7 bases, leaving 11 bases between them. Germline loops: CDR1 SGHTA, CDR2 FQGTGA. The CDR3 consists of 14 residues.